The 3 T cell receptor beta chains given below trace back to one sample, sequenced in a study of blood T cells in healthy people across ages. Through a sample-barcoded 5' primer and a J-beta primer mix, a second PCR was run for roughly 6 to 11 cycles. Each CDR3 protein gets one entry after TCRdb re-called the 5' RACE reads with MiXCR. The table records 780,000 or so distinct CDR3 sequences, 56% of them present only once. Source material: blood. These receptors came from a man in his forties in good health.

The V and J genes are TRBV7-9 and TRBJ2-3; possible D gene TRBD2, 5 bases. This CDR3 region has 13 residues. V dropped 3 bases and J dropped 6 bases, with 10 bases sitting between them. Germline loops: CDR1 SEHNR, CDR2 FQNEAQ (reference sequence). The CDR3 coding sequence is TGTGCCAGCAGCTTTGGGAGCGACGATACGCAGTATTTT. This gives the protein CASSFGSDDTQYF.

This clonotype was seen a handful of times. The V gene is TRBV5-1, the J gene TRBJ2-7; possibly TRBD2 for D (6 bases). Gene TRBJ2-5 matches the end of the DNA better, so the J call may be wrong. Germline loops: CDR1 SGHRS, CDR2 YFSETQ. This CDR3 is 14 amino acids long. The CDR3 DNA reads TGCGCCAGCAGCTTGGGTCCGGGAGAAGAGACCCAGTACTTC. This codes for CASSLGPGEETQYF.

V and J are TRBV20-1 and TRBJ2-1; D is unclear. CDR1 is DFQATT, CDR2 SNEGSKA, per germline (reference sequence). This CDR3 contains 12 residues. V lost 1 base and J 8 bases, leaving 9 bases between the germline ends. The CDR3: CSARGDGDEQFF. Here the CDR3 DNA reads TGCAGTGCTAGAGGGGATGGCGATGAGCAGTTCTTC.